The following is a TCR beta chain sequence with its context. The antigen is not known. This sample was taken from a study of beta chain features in type 1 diabetes. The study's findings and limits: For Type 1 diabetes patients, all four CD4+ subsets carried TCRB CDR3s that were moderately but significantly shorter. Overrepresentation of cells with high TCR expression could result from cDNA sequencing. PCR might preferentially amplify shorter templates, equally in patients and controls.

The CDR3 sequence is 13 residues long. The germline CDR1 and CDR2 sequences are SGHVS and FNYEAQ. V was cut by 1 base and J by 8 bases, with 12 bases left in between. Every participating donor gave one draw, a heparinised blood sample averaging roughly 100 mL. By way of CD45RO/CCR7/CD25/CD127/CD95/CD27, the CD4+ regulatory, stem cell-like memory, central memory and naive cells were sorted. Every isolated RNA sample was fully reverse transcribed, so sequencing captured expressed TCRB transcripts. Here immunoSEQ multiplex PCR was the method, and the copy in TCRdb shows in-frame clones only, minus some. Here the sample spans more than 550,000 clones, about 14% being singletons.

The chain joins TRBV7-6 to TRBJ2-7; the D call may be TRBD1 or TRBD2 (5 bases each). Sequencing used naive CD4+ T cells from blood. The clonotype was recovered from a man aged 18 to 30 with type 1 diabetes. The CDR3, as DNA: TGTGCCAGCAGCTTAGTGGGACCAGGACAGCAGTACTTC. This sequence encodes CASSLVGPGQQYF.